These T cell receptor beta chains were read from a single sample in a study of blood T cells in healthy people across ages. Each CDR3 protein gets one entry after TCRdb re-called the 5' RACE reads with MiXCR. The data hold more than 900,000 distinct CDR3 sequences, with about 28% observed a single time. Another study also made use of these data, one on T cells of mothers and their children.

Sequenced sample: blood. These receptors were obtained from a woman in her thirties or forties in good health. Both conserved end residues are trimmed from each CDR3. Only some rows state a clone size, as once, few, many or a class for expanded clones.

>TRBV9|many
ASSVATQANYGYT
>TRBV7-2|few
ASSSSDRGNEQF
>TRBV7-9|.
ASSLSSWYTDTQY
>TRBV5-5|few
ASSLLQGGSYGYT
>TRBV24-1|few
ATSDGRGDLYNEQF
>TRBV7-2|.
ASSPTSGGAYDTQY
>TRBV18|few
ASSPTGTKTQY
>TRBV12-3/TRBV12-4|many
ASGSHGASPY
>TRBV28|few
ASRSSGKNTGELF
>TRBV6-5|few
ASSLSGGKHNEQF
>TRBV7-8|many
ASSLDYLWNNEQF
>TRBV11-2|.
ASSPSETELYGYT
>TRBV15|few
ATCRDRGAVEQY
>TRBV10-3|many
AISEVGGQETQY
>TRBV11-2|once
ASSSDGRSYEQY
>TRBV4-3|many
ASSQRQGTHYGYT
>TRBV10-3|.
AISELPSGVVWMGRDEQF
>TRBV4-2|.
ASSQDLNSNQPQH
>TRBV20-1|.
SARRSGSSGANVLT
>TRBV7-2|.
ASSSQTGRGEKLF
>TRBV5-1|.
ASSQTGLVADTQY
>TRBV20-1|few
SARGELAGGYWGQF
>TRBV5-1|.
ASNPGLEADTQY
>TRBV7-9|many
ASSDTEGDNLETQY
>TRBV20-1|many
SARDRRTLLSYEQY
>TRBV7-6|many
ASSLEAGDYEQY
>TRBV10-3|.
AISAGGNQPQH
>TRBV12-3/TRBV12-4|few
ATPLPHQETQY
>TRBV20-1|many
SAPEGGQITDTQY
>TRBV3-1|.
ASAGTDYKQY
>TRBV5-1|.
ASSLAVGQNTEAF
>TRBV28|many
ASMSEWGISGANVLT
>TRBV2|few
ASHGQHHSGNTIY
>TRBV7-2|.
ASSLGGSCNEQF
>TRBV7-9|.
ASRSGTGVEAF
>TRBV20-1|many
SRDEGRETQY
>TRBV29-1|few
SVPGRGSTGELF
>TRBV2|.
ASSSRGSGWNTEAF
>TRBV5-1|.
ATGPRARSNYGYT
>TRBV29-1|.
SVEGGLAGYDEQF
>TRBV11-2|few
ASSKPTGGTEAF
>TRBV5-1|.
ASSLESRGVYEQY
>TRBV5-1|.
ASGYLPNIAGLGNEQF
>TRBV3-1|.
ASSQERLAGGAKQF
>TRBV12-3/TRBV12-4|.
ASSGTSGELF
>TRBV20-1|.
SARDQGGGETQY
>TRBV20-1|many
RPTAGGVYGYT
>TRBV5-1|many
ASSLTGGSEQY
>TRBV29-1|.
SVTDRGQQETQY